A few counts support the clone carrying this T cell receptor beta chain. Its matching antigen is unknown. The data belong to a study of T-cell memory formation after mild COVID-19. Points from the study as a whole: Contracting CD4+ clones sat mainly in CM and EM; CD8+ in EMRA. Cross-reactive memory appears to have joined, as suggested by some responding clones showing up in pre-infection memory.

Sample barcodes and UMIs were carried by the TCR alpha and TCR beta cDNA libraries that 5'RACE generated with constant-segment primers. Via MiXCR, TCRdb re-called the 5' RACE reads, giving one row per CDR3 protein. The sample consists of 300,000 to 350,000 distinct CDR3 sequences, less than 20% of them appearing once. Per the germline V gene, CDR1 is MNHEY and CDR2 is SVGEGT. The CDR3 length is 11 residues. V was shortened by 1 base and J by 4 bases, with 2 bases between the two germline ends. The source is a man between 18 and 29 years old who had mild COVID-19 (a few samples of this study predate the infection). Cell type and time point are not known. This chain joins TRBV6-2 or TRBV6-3 and TRBJ2-7; D remains ambiguous. The sequencing input was PBMCs or a T cell subset sorted from them (not recorded which). The CDR3 sequence: CASSYLYEQYV. CDR3 nucleotides: TGTGCCAGCAGTTACTTGTACGAGCAGTACGTC.